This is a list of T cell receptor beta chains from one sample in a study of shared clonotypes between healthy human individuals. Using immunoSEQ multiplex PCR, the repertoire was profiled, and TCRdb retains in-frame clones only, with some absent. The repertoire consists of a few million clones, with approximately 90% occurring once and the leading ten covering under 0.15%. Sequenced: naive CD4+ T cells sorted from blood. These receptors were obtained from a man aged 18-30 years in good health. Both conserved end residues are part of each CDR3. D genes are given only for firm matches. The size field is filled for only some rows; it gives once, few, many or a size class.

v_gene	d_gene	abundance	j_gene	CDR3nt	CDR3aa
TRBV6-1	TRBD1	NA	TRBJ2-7	TGTGCCAGCAGCCGGGACAGGACCTACGAGCAGTACTTC	CASSRDRTYEQYF
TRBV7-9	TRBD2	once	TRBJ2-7	TGTGCCAGCAGCGCACCGGGACTAGCGGACTACGAGCAGTACTTC	CASSAPGLADYEQYF
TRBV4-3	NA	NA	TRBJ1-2	TGCGCCAGCAGCCAAGAAATGAACAGATATTACTATGGCTACACCTTC	CASSQEMNRYYYGYTF
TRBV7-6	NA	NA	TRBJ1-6	TGTGCCAGCAGCCAGGCCCAGAACAATTCACCCCTCCACTTT	CASSQAQNNSPLHF
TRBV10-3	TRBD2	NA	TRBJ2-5	TGTGCCATCAGTGAAGGGCGGGAGGCAAACCCAGAGACCCAGTACTTC	CAISEGREANPETQYF
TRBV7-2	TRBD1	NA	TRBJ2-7	TGTGCCAGCAGCGGACGGGACAGGGCCGGCAAGCAGTACTTC	CASSGRDRAGKQYF
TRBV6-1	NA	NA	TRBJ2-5	TGTGCCAGCAGTGAGCTGTACCAAGAGACCCAGTACTTC	CASSELYQETQYF
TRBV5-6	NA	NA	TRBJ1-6	TGTGCCAGCAGCTTGCGTCAGGGTAATTCACCCCTCCACTTT	CASSLRQGNSPLHF
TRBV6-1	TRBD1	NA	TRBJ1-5	TGTGCCAGCAGTACCCGGGACAGGGACAATCAGCCCCAGCATTTT	CASSTRDRDNQPQHF
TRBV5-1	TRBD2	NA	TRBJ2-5	TGCGCCAGCAGCTTATCTAGCGGGAGGGCAGAGACCCAGTACTTC	CASSLSSGRAETQYF
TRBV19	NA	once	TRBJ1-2	TGTGCCAGTAGGGCTGAGAGTTTCTATGGCTACACCTTC	CASRAESFYGYTF
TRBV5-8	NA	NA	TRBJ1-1	TGTGCCAGCAGCTTGGCCGAACTGTCAGTGGAAGCTTTCTTT	CASSLAELSVEAFF
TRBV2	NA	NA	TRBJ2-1	TGTGCCAGCAGTTCTTTATTGGACAATGAGCAGTTCTTC	CASSSLLDNEQFF
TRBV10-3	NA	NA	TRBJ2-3	TGTGCCTCGAAGGGGGGGCCGGGATTCACAGATACGCAGTATTTT	CASKGGPGFTDTQYF
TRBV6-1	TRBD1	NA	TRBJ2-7	TGTGCCAGCAGTGCCCGGGACAGGGGCTCGGGGGAGCAGTACTTC	CASSARDRGSGEQYF
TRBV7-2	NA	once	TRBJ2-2	TGTGCCAGCAGCTCCGGGTCAGTACAGGGCAAAGGGGAGCTGTTTTTT	CASSSGSVQGKGELFF
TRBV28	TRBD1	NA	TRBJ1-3	TGTGCCAGCAGACCGGACAGGCGCTCTACCCTCTCTGGAAACACCATATATTTT	CASRPDRRSTLSGNTIYF